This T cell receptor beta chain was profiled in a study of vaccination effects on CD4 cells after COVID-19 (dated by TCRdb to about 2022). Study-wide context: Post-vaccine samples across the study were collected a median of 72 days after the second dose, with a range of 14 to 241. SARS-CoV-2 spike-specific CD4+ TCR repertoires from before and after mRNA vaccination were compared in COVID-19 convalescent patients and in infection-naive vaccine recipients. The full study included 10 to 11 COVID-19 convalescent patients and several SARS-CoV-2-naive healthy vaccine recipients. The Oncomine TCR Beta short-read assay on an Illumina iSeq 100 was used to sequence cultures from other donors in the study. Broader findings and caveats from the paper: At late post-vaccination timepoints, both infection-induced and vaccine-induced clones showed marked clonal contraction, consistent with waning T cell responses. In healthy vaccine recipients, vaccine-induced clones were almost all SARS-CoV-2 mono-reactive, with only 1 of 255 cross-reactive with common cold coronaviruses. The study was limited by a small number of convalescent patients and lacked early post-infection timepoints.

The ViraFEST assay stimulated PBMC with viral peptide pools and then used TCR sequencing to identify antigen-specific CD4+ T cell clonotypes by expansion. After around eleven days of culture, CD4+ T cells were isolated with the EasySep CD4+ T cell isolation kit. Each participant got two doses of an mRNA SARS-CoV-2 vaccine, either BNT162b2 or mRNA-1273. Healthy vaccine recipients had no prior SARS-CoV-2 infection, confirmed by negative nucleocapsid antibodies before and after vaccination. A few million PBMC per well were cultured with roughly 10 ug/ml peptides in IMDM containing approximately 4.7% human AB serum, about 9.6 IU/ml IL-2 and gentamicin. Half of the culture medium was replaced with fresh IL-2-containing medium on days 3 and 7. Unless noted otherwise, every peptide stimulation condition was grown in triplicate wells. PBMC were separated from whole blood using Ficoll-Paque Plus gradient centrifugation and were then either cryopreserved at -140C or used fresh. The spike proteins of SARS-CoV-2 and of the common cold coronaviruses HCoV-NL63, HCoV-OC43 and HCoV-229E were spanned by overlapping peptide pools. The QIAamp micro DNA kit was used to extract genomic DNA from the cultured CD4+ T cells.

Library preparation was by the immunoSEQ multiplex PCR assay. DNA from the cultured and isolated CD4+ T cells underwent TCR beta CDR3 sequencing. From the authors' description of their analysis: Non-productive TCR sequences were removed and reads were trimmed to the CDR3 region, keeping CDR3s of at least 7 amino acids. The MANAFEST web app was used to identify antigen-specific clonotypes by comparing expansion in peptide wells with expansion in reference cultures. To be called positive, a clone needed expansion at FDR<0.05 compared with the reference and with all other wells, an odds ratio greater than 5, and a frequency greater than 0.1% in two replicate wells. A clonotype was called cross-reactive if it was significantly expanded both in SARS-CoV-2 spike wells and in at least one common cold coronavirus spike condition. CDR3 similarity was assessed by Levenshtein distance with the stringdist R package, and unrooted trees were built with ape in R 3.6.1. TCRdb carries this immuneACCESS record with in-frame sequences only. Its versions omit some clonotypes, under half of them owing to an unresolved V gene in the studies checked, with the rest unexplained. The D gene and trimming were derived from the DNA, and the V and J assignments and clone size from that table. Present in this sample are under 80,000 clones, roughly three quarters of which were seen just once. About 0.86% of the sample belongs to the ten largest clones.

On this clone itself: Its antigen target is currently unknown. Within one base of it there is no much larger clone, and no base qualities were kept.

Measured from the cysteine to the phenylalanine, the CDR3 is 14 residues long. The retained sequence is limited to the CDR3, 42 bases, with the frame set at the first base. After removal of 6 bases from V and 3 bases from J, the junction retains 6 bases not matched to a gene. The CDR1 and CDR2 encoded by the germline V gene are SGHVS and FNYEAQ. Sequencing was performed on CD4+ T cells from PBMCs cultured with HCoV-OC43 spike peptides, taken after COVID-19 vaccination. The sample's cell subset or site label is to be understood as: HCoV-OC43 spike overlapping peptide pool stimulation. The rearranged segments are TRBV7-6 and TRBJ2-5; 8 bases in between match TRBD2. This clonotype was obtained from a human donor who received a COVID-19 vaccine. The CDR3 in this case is CASSSGTSKETQYF. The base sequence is TGTGCCAGCAGTTCCGGGACTAGTAAAGAGACCCAGTACTTC.